The clone carrying this T cell receptor (beta chain) appeared a few times. This specimen comes from a study of circulating tumor DNA in untreated peripheral T-cell lymphoma. Method: immunoSEQ multiplex PCR; TCRdb's copy keeps in-frame clones and lacks some. The sample comprises about 7,300 clones, under 80% of which are singletons, and approximately 17% rests with the top ten. Source material: tumor tissue. The source is a human donor with peripheral T-cell lymphoma.

The CDR3 region has the DNA TGTGCCAGCAGCCAAGGGGGTGGCAAGTCTAACTATGGCTACACCTTC. As protein: CASSQGGGKSNYGYTF. V and J are TRBV14 and TRBJ1-2; no clear D gene. Germline CDR1 is SGHDN and CDR2 is FVKESK. V lost 1 base, J lost 0 bases, and 12 bases lay in between. The CDR3 extends over 16 amino acids.